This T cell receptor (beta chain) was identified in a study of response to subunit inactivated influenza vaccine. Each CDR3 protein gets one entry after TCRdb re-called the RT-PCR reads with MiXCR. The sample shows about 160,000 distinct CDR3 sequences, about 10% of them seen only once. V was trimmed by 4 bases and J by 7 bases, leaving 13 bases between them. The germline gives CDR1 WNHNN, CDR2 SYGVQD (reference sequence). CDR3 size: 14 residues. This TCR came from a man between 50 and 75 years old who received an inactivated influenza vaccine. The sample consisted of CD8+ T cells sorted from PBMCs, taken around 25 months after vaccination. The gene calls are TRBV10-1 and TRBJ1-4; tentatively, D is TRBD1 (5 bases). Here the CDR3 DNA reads TGCGCCAGCAGTGGAGGAAGGGGTACTGAAAAACTGTTTTTT. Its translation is CASSGGRGTEKLFF.